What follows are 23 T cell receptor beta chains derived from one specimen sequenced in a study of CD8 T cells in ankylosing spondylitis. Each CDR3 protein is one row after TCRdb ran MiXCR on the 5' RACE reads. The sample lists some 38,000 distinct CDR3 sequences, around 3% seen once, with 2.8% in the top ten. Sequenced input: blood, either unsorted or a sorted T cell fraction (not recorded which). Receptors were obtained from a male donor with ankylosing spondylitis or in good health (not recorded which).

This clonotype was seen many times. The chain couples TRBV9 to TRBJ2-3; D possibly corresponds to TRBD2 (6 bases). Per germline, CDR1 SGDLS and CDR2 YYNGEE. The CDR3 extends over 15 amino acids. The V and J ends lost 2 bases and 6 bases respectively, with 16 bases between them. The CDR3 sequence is CASSVGGSVGDTQYF. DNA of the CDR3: TGTGCCAGCAGCGTTGGGGGGTCAGTTGGGGATACGCAGTATTTT. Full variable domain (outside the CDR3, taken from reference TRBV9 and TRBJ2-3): DSGVTQTPKHLITATGQRVTLRCSPRSGDLSVYWYQQSLDQGLQFLIQYYNGEERAKGNILERFSAQQFPDLHSELNLSSLELGDSALYFCASSVGGSVGDTQYFGPGTRLTVL.

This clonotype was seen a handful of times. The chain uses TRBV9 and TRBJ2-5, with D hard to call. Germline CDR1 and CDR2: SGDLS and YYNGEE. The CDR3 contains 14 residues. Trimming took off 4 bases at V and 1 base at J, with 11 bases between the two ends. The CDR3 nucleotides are TGTGCCAGCAGCCTCCGTGGGTCCCAAGAGACCCAGTACTTC. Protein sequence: CASSLRGSQETQYF.

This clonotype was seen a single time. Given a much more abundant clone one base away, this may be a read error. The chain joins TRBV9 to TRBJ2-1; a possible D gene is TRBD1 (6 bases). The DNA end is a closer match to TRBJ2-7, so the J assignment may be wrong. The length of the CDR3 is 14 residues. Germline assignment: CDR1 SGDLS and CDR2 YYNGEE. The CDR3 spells CASSVTGWDNEQYF. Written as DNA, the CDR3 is TGTGCCAGCAGCGTAACAGGGTGGGACAATGAGCAGTACTTC.

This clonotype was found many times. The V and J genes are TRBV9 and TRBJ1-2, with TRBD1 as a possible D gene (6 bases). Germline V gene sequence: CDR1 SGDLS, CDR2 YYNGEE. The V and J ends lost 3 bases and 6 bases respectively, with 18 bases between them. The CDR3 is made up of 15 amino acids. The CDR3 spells CASSATPGGIHGYTF. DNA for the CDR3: TGTGCCAGCAGCGCCACCCCGGGGGGCATACATGGCTACACCTTC.

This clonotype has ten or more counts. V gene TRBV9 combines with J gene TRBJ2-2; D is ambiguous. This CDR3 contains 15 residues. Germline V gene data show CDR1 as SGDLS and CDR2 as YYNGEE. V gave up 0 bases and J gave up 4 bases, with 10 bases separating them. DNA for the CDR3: TGTGCCAGCAGCGTAGGAGTGGTGGGCACCGGGGAGCTGTTTTTT. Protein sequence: CASSVGVVGTGELFF.

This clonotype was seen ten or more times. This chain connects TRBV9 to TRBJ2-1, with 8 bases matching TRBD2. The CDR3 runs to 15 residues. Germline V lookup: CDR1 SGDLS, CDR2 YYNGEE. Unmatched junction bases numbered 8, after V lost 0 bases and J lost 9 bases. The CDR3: CASSVAGGPQFEQFF. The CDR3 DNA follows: TGTGCCAGCAGCGTAGCGGGGGGGCCTCAGTTTGAGCAGTTCTTC.

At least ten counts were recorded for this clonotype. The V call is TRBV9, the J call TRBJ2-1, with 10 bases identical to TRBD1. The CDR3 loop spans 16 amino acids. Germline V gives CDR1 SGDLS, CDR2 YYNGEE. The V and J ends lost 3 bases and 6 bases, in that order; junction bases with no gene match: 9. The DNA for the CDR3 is TGTGCCAGCAGCGCAACCGCCGGGACAGGGGCCAATGAGCAGTTCTTC. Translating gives CASSATAGTGANEQFF.

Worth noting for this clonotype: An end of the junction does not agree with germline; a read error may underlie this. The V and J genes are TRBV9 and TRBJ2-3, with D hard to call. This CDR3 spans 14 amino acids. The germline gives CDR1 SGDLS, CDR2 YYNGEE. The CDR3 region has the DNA TGTGCCAGAAGCGTGGGTCCTAGCACAGATACGCAGTATTTT. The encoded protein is CARSVGPSTDTQYF.

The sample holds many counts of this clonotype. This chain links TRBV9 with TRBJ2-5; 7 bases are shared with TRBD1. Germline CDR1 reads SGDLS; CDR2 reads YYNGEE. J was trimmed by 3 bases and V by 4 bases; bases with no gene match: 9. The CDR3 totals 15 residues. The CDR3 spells CASSPGPGTEETQYF. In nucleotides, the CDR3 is TGTGCCAGCAGCCCAGGCCCTGGGACAGAAGAGACCCAGTACTTC. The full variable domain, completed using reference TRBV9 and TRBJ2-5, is DSGVTQTPKHLITATGQRVTLRCSPRSGDLSVYWYQQSLDQGLQFLIQYYNGEERAKGNILERFSAQQFPDLHSELNLSSLELGDSALYFCASSPGPGTEETQYFGPGTRLLVL.

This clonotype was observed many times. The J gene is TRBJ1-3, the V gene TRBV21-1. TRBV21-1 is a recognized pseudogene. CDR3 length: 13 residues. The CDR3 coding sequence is TGTGCCAGCACCCCGTGGGGTGGAAACACCATATATTTT. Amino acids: CASTPWGGNTIYF.

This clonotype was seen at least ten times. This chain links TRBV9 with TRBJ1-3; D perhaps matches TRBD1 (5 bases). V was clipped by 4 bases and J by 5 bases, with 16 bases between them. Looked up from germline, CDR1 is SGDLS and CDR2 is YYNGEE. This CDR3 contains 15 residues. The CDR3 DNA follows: TGTGCCAGCAGCCGCAGGGTAGAGGCGAGAAACACCATATATTTT. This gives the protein CASSRRVEARNTIYF.

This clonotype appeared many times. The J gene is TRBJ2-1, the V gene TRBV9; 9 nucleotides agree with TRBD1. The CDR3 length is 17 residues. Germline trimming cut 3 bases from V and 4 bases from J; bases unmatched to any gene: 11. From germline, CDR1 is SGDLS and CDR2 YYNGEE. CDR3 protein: CASSAGTGIPSYNEQFF. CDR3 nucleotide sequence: TGTGCCAGCAGCGCCGGGACAGGGATCCCCTCTTACAATGAGCAGTTCTTC.

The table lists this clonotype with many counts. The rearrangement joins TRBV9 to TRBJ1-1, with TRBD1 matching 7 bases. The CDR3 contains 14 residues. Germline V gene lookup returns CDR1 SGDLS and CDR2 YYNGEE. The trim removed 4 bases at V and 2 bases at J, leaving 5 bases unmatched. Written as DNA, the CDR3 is TGTGCCAGCAGCCCTAGACAGGGAAACACTGAAGCTTTCTTT. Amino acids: CASSPRQGNTEAFF. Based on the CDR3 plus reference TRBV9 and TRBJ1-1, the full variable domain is DSGVTQTPKHLITATGQRVTLRCSPRSGDLSVYWYQQSLDQGLQFLIQYYNGEERAKGNILERFSAQQFPDLHSELNLSSLELGDSALYFCASSPRQGNTEAFFGQGTRLTVV.

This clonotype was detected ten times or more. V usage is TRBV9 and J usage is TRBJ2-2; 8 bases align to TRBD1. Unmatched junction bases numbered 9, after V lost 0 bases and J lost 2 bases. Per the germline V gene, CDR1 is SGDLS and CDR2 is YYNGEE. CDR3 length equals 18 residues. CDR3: CASSVVPTGDLNTGELFF. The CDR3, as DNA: TGTGCCAGCAGCGTAGTCCCGACAGGGGACCTCAACACCGGGGAGCTGTTTTTT.

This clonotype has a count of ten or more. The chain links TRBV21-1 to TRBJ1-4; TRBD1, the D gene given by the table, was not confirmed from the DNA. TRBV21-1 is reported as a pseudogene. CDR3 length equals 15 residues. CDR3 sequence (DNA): TGTGCCAGCAGCAAAGGGACAGCGAGGGGTGAAAAACTGTTTTTT. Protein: CASSKGTARGEKLFF.

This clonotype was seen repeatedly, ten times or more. The CDR3 sequence: CASSLSNYGYTF. The CDR3 DNA sequence: TGTGCCAGCAGCCTTAGTAACTATGGCTACACCTTC. J is TRBJ1-2 and V is TRBV9; D gene unclear. Per germline, CDR1 SGDLS and CDR2 YYNGEE. Trimming pared 4 bases from V and 1 base from J, leaving 5 bases between. The CDR3 has 12 residues.

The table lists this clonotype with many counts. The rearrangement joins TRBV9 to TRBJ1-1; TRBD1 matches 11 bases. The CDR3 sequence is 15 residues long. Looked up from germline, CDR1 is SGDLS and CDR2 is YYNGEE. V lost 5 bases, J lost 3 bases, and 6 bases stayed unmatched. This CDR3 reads CASRRGQGGDTEAFF. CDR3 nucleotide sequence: TGTGCCAGCAGGAGGGGACAGGGGGGGGACACTGAAGCTTTCTTT.

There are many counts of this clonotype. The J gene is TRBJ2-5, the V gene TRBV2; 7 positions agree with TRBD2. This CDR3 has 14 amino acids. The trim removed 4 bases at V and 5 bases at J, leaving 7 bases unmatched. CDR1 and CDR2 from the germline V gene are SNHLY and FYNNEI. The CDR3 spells CASSVGRERETQYF. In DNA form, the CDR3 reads TGTGCCAGCAGTGTCGGGCGGGAGAGGGAGACCCAGTACTTC.

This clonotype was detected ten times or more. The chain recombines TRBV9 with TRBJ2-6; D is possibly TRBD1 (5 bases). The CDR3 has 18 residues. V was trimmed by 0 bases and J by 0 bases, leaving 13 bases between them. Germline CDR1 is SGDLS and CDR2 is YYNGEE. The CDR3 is CASSVDPPGNSGANVLTF. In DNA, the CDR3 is TGTGCCAGCAGCGTAGATCCACCAGGGAACTCTGGGGCCAACGTCCTGACTTTC.

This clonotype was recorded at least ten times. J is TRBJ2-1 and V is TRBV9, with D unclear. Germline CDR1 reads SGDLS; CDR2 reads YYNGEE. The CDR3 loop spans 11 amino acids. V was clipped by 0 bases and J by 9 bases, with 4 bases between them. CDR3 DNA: TGTGCCAGCAGCGTAGGGGGTGAGCAGTTCTTC. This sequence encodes CASSVGGEQFF.

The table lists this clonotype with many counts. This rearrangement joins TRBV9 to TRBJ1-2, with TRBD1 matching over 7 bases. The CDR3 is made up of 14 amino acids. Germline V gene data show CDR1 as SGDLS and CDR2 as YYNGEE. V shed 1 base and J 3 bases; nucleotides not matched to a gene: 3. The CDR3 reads CASSVSQGDYGYTF. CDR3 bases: TGTGCCAGCAGCGTAAGCCAGGGGGACTATGGCTACACCTTC.

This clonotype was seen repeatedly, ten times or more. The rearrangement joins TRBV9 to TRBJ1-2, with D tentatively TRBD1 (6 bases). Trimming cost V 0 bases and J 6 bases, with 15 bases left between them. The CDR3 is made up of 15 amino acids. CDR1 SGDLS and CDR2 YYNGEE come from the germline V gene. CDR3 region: CASSVAPGTLDGYTF. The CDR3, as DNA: TGTGCCAGCAGCGTAGCCCCAGGGACACTGGATGGCTACACCTTC.

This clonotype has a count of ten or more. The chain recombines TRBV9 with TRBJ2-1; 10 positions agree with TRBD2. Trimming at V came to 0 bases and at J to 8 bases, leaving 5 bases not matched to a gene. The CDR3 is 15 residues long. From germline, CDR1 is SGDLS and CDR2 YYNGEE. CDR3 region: CASSVASSGRYEQFF. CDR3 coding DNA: TGTGCCAGCAGCGTAGCGTCTAGCGGGAGATATGAGCAGTTCTTC.